This TCR beta chain appears in the sequencing data of a study of T cell repertoires in cytomegalovirus infection. The overall study: Selection of CMV epitopes for the study included recently identified HLA-C-restricted and well-studied HLA-B-restricted ones.

TCRdb re-analysed the reads in MiXCR, keeping a single row per CDR3 protein. The sample carries around 750,000 distinct CDR3 sequences, around a third recorded once. This clonotype has a count of ten or more. Its antigen is not identified. The CDR3 loop spans 12 amino acids. The V end was cut by 7 bases, the J end by 3 bases, with 10 bases between. Germline V gene lookup returns CDR1 MNHNS and CDR2 SASEGT. The rearrangement joins TRBV6-1 to TRBJ2-7; possible D gene TRBD2, 6 bases. This sample comprised cultured CD8+ T cells from PBMCs, obtained from culture after CMV antigen stimulation. This sequence originates from a human donor in good health (CMV status not recorded). Some clones in this sample may be carry-over from other donors' samples. DNA of the CDR3: TGTGCCAGCATGAGCGGGCTCTACGAGCAGTACTTC. Amino acid sequence: CASMSGLYEQYF.